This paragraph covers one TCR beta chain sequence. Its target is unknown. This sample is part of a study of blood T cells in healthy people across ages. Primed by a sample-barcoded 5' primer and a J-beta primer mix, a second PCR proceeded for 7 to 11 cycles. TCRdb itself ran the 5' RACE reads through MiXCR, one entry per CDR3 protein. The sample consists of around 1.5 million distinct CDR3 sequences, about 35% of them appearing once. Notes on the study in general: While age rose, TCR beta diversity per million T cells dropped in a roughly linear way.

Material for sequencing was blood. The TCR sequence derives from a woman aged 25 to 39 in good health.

Here the CDR3 reads CASSVSRYRAGEEDTQYF. The CDR3 DNA is TGTGCCAGCAGCGTCTCGCGATACCGGGCGGGAGAGGAAGATACGCAGTATTTT. This chain links TRBV9 with TRBJ2-3; 7 positions agree with TRBD2. Trimming removed 2 bases from V and 5 bases from J; junction bases left unmatched: 17. CDR3 length: 18 residues. CDR1 SGDLS and CDR2 YYNGEE come from the germline V gene.